Many counts were recorded for the clone carrying this T cell receptor beta chain. Trimming removed 6 bases from V and 5 bases from J, with 18 bases in between. CDR3 length: 15 amino acids. CDR1 SGHRS and CDR2 YFSETQ come from the germline V gene. The sample comes from a study of neurological immune-mediated disorders. TCRdb itself ran the 5' RACE reads through MiXCR, one entry per CDR3 protein. The sample has 46,000 or so distinct CDR3 sequences, roughly 4.1% seen once. The TCR was taken from a woman aged 55-70 years with multiple sclerosis. V and J are TRBV5-1 and TRBJ2-1; D unclear. Sequenced material: PBMCs. CDR3 protein: CASNFGFGVNNEQFF. CDR3 DNA sequence: TGCGCCAGCAACTTCGGTTTTGGGGTTAACAATGAGCAGTTCTTC.